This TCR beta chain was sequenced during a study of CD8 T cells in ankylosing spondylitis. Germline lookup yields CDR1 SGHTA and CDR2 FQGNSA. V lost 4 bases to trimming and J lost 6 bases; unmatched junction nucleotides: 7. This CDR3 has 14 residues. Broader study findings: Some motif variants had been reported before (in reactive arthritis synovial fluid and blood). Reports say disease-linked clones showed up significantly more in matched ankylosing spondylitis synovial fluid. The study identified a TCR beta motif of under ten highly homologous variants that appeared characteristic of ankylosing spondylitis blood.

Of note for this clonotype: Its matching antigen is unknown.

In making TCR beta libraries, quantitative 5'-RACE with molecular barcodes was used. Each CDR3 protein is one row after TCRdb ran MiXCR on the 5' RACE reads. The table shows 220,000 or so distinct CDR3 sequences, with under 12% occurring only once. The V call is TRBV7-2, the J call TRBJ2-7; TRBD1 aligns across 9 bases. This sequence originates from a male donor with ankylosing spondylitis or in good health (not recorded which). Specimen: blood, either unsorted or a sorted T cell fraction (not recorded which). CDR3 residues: CASSSTGGLAEQYF. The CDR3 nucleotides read TGTGCCAGCAGCTCTACAGGGGGCTTGGCCGAGCAGTACTTC.